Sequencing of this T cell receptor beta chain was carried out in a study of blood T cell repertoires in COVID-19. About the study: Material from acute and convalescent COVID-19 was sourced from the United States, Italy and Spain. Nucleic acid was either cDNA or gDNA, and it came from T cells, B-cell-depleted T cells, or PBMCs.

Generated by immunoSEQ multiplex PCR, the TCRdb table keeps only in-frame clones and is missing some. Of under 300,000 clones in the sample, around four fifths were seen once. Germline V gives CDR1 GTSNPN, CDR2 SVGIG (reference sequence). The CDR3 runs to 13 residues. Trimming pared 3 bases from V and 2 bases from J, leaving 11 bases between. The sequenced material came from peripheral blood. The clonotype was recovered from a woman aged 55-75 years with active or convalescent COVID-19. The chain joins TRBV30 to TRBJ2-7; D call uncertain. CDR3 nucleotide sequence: TGTGCCTGGAGCATACTACCTCCCTACGAGCAGTACTTC. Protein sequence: CAWSILPPYEQYF.